This T cell receptor beta chain is drawn from a study of early T cells in non-severe SARS-CoV-2 infection. A single record per CDR3 protein comes from TCRdb applying MiXCR to the 5' RACE reads. The sample holds 70,000 to 90,000 distinct CDR3 sequences, around 11% seen once. The sequenced sample consisted of whole blood. The sequence derives from an adult who was a healthcare worker with PCR-confirmed SARS-CoV-2 infection or an uninfected control (not recorded which).

The CDR3 sequence: CASTATGASGELFF. The CDR3 DNA reads TGTGCCAGTACCGCCACGGGTGCTTCCGGGGAGCTGTTTTTT. The rearrangement joins TRBV19 to TRBJ2-2; D gene uncertain. This CDR3 is 14 amino acids long. Germline CDR1 reads LNHDA; CDR2 reads SQIVND (reference sequence). V shed 7 bases and J shed 6 bases, with 15 bases lying between them.